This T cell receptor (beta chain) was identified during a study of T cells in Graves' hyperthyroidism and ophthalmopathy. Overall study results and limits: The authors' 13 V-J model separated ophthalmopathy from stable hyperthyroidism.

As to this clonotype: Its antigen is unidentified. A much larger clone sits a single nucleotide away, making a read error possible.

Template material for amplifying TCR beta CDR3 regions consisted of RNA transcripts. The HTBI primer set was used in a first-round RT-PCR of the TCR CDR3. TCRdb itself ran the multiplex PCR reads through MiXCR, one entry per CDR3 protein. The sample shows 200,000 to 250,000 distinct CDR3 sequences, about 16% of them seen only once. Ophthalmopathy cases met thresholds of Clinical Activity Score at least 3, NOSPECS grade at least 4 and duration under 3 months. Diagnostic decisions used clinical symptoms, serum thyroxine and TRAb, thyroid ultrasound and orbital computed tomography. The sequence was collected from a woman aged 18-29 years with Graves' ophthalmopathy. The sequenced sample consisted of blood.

The DNA of the CDR3 is TGTGCCAGCAGTGGAGTGGGCGGGAGGGCCGTGAACACCGGGGAGCTGTTTTTT. It specifies CASSGVGGRAVNTGELFF. This chain links TRBV6-1 with TRBJ2-2; the match to TRBD2 covers 9 bases. The V segment lost 4 bases and the J segment 1 base; nucleotides outside the gene matches: 10. CDR1 and CDR2 from the germline V gene are MNHNS and SASEGT. This CDR3 has 18 amino acids.